This passage covers 28 T cell receptor beta chains from one sample sequenced in a study of regulatory T cells in long-lasting Graves disease (dated by TCRdb to the early 2020s). Libraries were built with multiplex PCR. The sample was run on an Illumina HiSeq 4000. iRepertoire HTBI primers and Arm-PCR amplification of CDR3 regions were used to construct TCR beta libraries. Starting from the raw public reads, TCRdb applied fastp trimming at Q25, assembled clones with MiXCR and retained in-frame beta chains. Duplicate CDR3 protein sequences are folded into a single record with the most common DNA and genes. The table for this sample lists hundreds of thousands of distinct CDR3 sequences; about 15% of them were counted only once. The ten largest account for approximately 7.8% of the sample. The time point label corresponds to: newly diagnosed GD, antithyroid drugs for less than 3 months. For both TCR sequencing and RNA sequencing, RNA was extracted from PBMCs using TRIzol.

The sample was also reused in another study, on T cells in Graves' hyperthyroidism and ophthalmopathy.

The specimen was peripheral blood mononuclear cells (PBMCs), collected at new diagnosis, from a patient treated with antithyroid drugs. These receptors were collected from a woman in her thirties or forties with Graves disease. Donor details come from another sample of the same person, matched by shared clones.

This clonotype appeared many times. The DNA of the CDR3 is TGTGCCAGCAGGGACCCTAACTATGGCTACACCTTC. It yields the protein CASRDPNYGYTF. This sequence joins TRBV6-1 and TRBJ1-2, with no clear D. V shed 6 bases and J shed 0 bases, with 5 bases lying between them. CDR1 and CDR2 from the germline V gene are MNHNS and SASEGT. The CDR3 covers 12 residues.

This clonotype was detected ten times or more. This sequence joins TRBV6-2 or TRBV6-3 and TRBJ2-7; 8 nucleotides line up with TRBD2. The V segment lost 7 bases and the J segment 2 bases; nucleotides outside the gene matches: 7. The CDR3 covers 14 residues. Germline V gene lookup returns CDR1 MNHEY and CDR2 SVGEGT. CDR3 sequence reads: CASTPTGGTYEQYF. In DNA, the CDR3 is TGTGCCAGCACCCCGACGGGGGGGACCTACGAGCAGTACTTC.

The gene calls are TRBV19 and TRBJ2-1; a weak D match, TRBD1 (6 bases). The V end was cut by 4 bases, the J end by 6 bases, with 19 bases between. This CDR3 has 16 residues. The germline V gene has CDR1 LNHDA and CDR2 SQIVND (reference sequence). The CDR3 sequence: CASSTVNTGPGNEQFF. The CDR3, as DNA: TGTGCCAGTAGTACAGTAAATACAGGGCCGGGCAATGAGCAGTTCTTC.

The rearrangement links TRBV12-3 or TRBV12-4 to TRBJ1-2; 7 bases map to TRBD1. CDR3 length: 14 residues. Trimming took 5 bases from V and 5 from J; bases not matched to a gene: 8. CDR3 loop: CASSPWDRLYGYTF. The CDR3 nucleotides are TGTGCCAGCAGTCCCTGGGACAGATTGTATGGCTACACCTTC.

The sample holds many counts of this clonotype. V is TRBV12-3 or TRBV12-4 and J is TRBJ2-7; D is unresolved. The germline V and J ends were trimmed by 2 bases and 3 bases, with 11 bases remaining between them. CDR3 length: 14 residues. The CDR3 DNA reads as TGTGCCAGCAGTTTACAGAGCCGTAACTACGAGCAGTACTTC. It encodes CASSLQSRNYEQYF.

The CDR3 DNA is TGTGCCAGCACTGGCGGCTCCTACGAGCAGTACTTC. Translation gives CASTGGSYEQYF. This sequence joins TRBV2 and TRBJ2-7; D remains ambiguous. Trimming shortened V by 7 bases and J by 0 bases, and 7 bases separated the two germline ends. The CDR3 extends over 12 amino acids. Germline CDR1 reads SNHLY; CDR2 reads FYNNEI. The whole variable domain, remainder taken from reference TRBV2 and TRBJ2-7, is EPEVTQTPSHQVTQMGQEVILRCVPISNHLYFYWYRQILGQKVEFLVSFYNNEISEKSEIFDDQFSVERPDGSNFTLKIRSTKLEDSAMYFCASTGGSYEQYFGPGTRLTVT.

This clonotype was observed at least ten times. The chain joins TRBV20-1 to TRBJ2-3, with a possible D match to TRBD1 (5 bases). CDR3 length: 15 residues. The germline CDR1 and CDR2 sequences are DFQATT and SNEGSKA (reference sequence). Trimming pared 3 bases from V and 2 bases from J, leaving 15 bases between. The CDR3 sequence is CSASPDSSYTDTQYF. CDR3 nucleotide sequence: TGCAGTGCTAGCCCAGACAGCTCCTACACAGATACGCAGTATTTT.

In this sample, this clonotype turned up a few times. V gene TRBV6-2 or TRBV6-3 combines with J gene TRBJ2-1, with D perhaps matching TRBD1 (5 bases). CDR3 length: 14 residues. Germline V gene data show CDR1 as MNHEY and CDR2 as SVGEGT. The V end was cut by 2 bases, the J end by 7 bases, with 12 bases between. This CDR3 reads CASSYKRGRNEQFF. CDR3 nucleotides: TGTGCCAGCAGTTACAAAAGGGGTCGGAATGAGCAGTTCTTC.

The sample holds many counts of this clonotype. J is TRBJ1-1 and V is TRBV3-1; D gene unclear. CDR1 is LGHDT and CDR2 is YNNKEL in the germline V gene (reference sequence). This CDR3 spans 12 amino acids. Trimming took off 1 base at V and 10 bases at J, with 10 bases between the two ends. CDR3 nucleotides: TGTGCCAGCAGCCAAGGCCCCGAAACAGCTTTCTTT. Amino acid sequence: CASSQGPETAFF.

The chain couples TRBV2 to TRBJ1-6, with 7 nucleotides matching TRBD1. Germline V CDR1 and CDR2: SNHLY, FYNNEI. With V trimmed by 8 bases and J by 9 bases, 13 bases remained unmatched. The CDR3 is 15 amino acids. The DNA for the CDR3 is TGTGCCAGCCGGGACAGTATGGCCGTCGGTTCACCCCTCCACTTT. Translating gives CASRDSMAVGSPLHF.

In this sample, this clonotype turned up many times. The V gene is TRBV27, the J gene TRBJ2-1; D not certain. The germline V and J ends were trimmed by 0 bases and 3 bases, with 6 bases remaining between them. Germline V lookup: CDR1 MNHEY, CDR2 SMNVEV (reference sequence). The CDR3 covers 14 residues. DNA of the CDR3: TGTGCCAGCAGTTTATCTTTGGACTACAATGAGCAGTTCTTC. This encodes CASSLSLDYNEQFF.

This clonotype was found many times. The genes are TRBV7-9 and TRBJ1-2, with 7 nucleotides matching TRBD1. This CDR3 has 14 residues. V dropped 4 bases and J dropped 6; count of bases not matched to a gene: 8. Germline V lookup: CDR1 SEHNR, CDR2 FQNEAQ (reference sequence). CDR3 region: CASSYETGFDGYTF. The CDR3 coding sequence is TGTGCCAGCAGCTACGAGACAGGGTTTGATGGCTACACCTTC.

This clonotype showed up many times. The V call is TRBV5-8, the J call TRBJ2-3; possible D gene TRBD2, 6 bases. V lost 6 bases to trimming and J lost 1 base, with 12 bases between them. The CDR3 totals 14 residues. The germline V gene has CDR1 SGHTS and CDR2 YDEGEE. The CDR3 DNA is TGTGCCAGCAATCGGGACTTACGCACAGATACGCAGTATTTT. Protein sequence: CASNRDLRTDTQYF.

The V gene is TRBV20-1, the J gene TRBJ2-1, with TRBD2 matching over 10 bases. Germline values: CDR1 DFQATT, CDR2 SNEGSKA (reference sequence). The CDR3 sequence is 14 residues long. Trimming removed 6 bases from V and 7 bases from J; junction bases left unmatched: 9. Here the CDR3 DNA reads TGCAGTGCAACCCTAGCGGGAGTGGGGAATGAGCAGTTCTTC. Its translation: CSATLAGVGNEQFF.

This clonotype occurred many times. DNA for the CDR3: TGTGCCAGCGGTCAGTACACTGAAGCTTTCTTT. Translating gives CASGQYTEAFF. The gene calls are TRBV28 and TRBJ1-1; no clear D gene. Trimming stripped 8 bases from V and 3 bases from J, with 7 bases between. In germline, CDR1 is MDHEN, CDR2 SYDVKM. The CDR3 extends over 11 amino acids.

There are many counts of this clonotype. CDR3 in DNA: TGTGCCAGCAGCCCGACCCCTGCAGGGCTTAGCAACGGCTACACCTTC. The encoded protein is CASSPTPAGLSNGYTF. The chain is built from TRBV12-3 or TRBV12-4 and TRBJ1-2; D is possibly TRBD1 (5 bases). The CDR3 is 16 amino acids. Trimming left V 6 bases short and J 8 bases short, with 25 bases between.

This clonotype was seen at least ten times. The chain has TRBV5-5 and TRBJ1-3, with 8 bases fitting TRBD1. V shed 3 bases and J 6 bases; nucleotides not matched to a gene: 8. Germline V gives CDR1 SGHKS, CDR2 YYEKEE (reference sequence). The CDR3 extends over 15 amino acids. The CDR3 here is CASSSPAGGLNTIYF. As DNA, the CDR3 is TGTGCCAGCAGCTCTCCGGCAGGGGGCTTAAACACCATATATTTT.

As regards this clonotype: This may arise from a read error, as a much more abundant clone is one base away. The chain carries TRBV3-1 and TRBJ2-5, with 9 nucleotides matching TRBD1. V was clipped by 1 base and J by 4 bases; unmatched bases: 19. Per germline, CDR1 LGHDT and CDR2 YNNKEL (reference sequence). This CDR3 is 20 amino acids long. The CDR3 spells CASSQAAEVEGQGDVETQYF. The CDR3 nucleotides are TGTGCCAGCAGCCAAGCAGCTGAAGTGGAGGGACAGGGAGATGTAGAGACCCAGTACTTC.

The gene calls are TRBV4-1 and TRBJ2-5, with 13 nucleotides matching TRBD2. CDR1 and CDR2 from the germline V gene are MGHRA and YSYEKL. The CDR3 extends over 16 amino acids. The ends lost 1 base at V and 4 bases at J; junction bases unmatched: 3. CDR3 in DNA: TGCGCCAGCAGCCAAGGACTAGCGGGAGGCCGAGAGACCCAGTACTTC. This sequence encodes CASSQGLAGGRETQYF.

This sequence joins TRBV10-2 and TRBJ2-7; D unclear. The CDR3 has 12 residues. The V end lost 1 base, the J end lost 5 bases, and 6 bases lay between the germline ends. Looked up from germline, CDR1 is WSHSY and CDR2 is SAAADI. This CDR3 reads CASSEWAHEQYF. The CDR3 DNA reads as TGCGCCAGCAGTGAGTGGGCCCACGAGCAGTACTTC.

About this clonotype: This sequence may be a read error, since a much larger clone differs from it by one base. The V and J genes are TRBV7-9 and TRBJ2-1; the D is unclear. V lost 4 bases and J 7 bases, leaving 11 bases between the germline ends. The germline CDR1 and CDR2 sequences are SEHNR and FQNEAQ (reference sequence). This CDR3 contains 13 residues. CDR3 sequence: CASSSPVGNEQFF. The CDR3 DNA reads as TGTGCCAGCAGCTCCCCAGTGGGGAATGAGCAGTTCTTC.

There are many counts of this clonotype. V and J are TRBV2 and TRBJ2-7, with D possibly TRBD1 on 6 matching bases. The germline V gene encodes CDR1 SNHLY and CDR2 FYNNEI. This CDR3 is 14 amino acids long. V lost 5 bases to trimming and J lost 6 bases, with 17 bases between them. Written as DNA, the CDR3 is TGTGCCAGCAGTCCGGGACACGAAAGCGGCGAGCAGTACTTC. Translating gives CASSPGHESGEQYF.

The gene calls are TRBV2 and TRBJ1-2; 7 nucleotides line up with TRBD1. The CDR3 spans 14 residues. The V gene end was trimmed by 6 bases and the J gene end by 3 bases; junction bases not matched to a gene: 7. CDR1 and CDR2 from the germline V gene are SNHLY and FYNNEI. The chain's CDR3 is CASSFQTGYYGYTF. The CDR3 DNA sequence: TGTGCCAGCAGCTTTCAGACAGGGTACTATGGCTACACCTTC.

This clonotype was seen many times. Here the CDR3 reads CASSLTGTGGNNSPLHF. CDR3 nucleotides: TGTGCCAGCAGTTTAACCGGGACAGGGGGCAATAATTCACCCCTCCACTTT. The V gene is TRBV27, the J gene TRBJ1-6; TRBD1 agrees at 12 bases. The CDR3 length is 17 residues. Trimming at V came to 2 bases and at J to 5 bases, leaving 4 bases not matched to a gene. Looked up from germline, CDR1 is MNHEY and CDR2 is SMNVEV (reference sequence).

This clonotype was seen many times. V gene TRBV12-3 or TRBV12-4 combines with J gene TRBJ1-5; 7 bases are shared with TRBD1. CDR3 length: 14 residues. Unmatched junction bases numbered 5, after V lost 6 bases and J lost 3 bases. The CDR3 sequence: CASSRDSINQPQHF. CDR3 bases: TGTGCCAGCAGCCGGGACAGCATCAATCAGCCCCAGCATTTT.

The table lists this clonotype with a few counts. This chain joins TRBV10-3 and TRBJ2-1; TRBD1 or TRBD2 may be the D gene (5 bases each). Germline V gene lookup returns CDR1 ENHRY and CDR2 SYGVKD. The CDR3 covers 14 residues. The germline V and J ends were trimmed by 6 bases and 6 bases, with 15 bases remaining between them. This CDR3 is CAISAGDSPNEQFF. Written as DNA, the CDR3 is TGTGCCATCAGCGCGGGCGACAGTCCCAATGAGCAGTTCTTC.

J is TRBJ2-5 and V is TRBV20-1; D tentatively reads TRBD1 or TRBD2 (5 bases each). CDR3 length: 15 residues. Germline loops: CDR1 DFQATT, CDR2 SNEGSKA (reference sequence). Trimming took off 1 base at V and 3 bases at J, with 15 bases between the two ends. The CDR3 DNA reads TGCAGTGCTAGAGTCCCGGGACGGAAAAAAGAGACCCAGTACTTC. Residues: CSARVPGRKKETQYF.

This clonotype appeared many times. The V gene is TRBV12-3 or TRBV12-4, the J gene TRBJ1-6; tentative D call: TRBD1 (5 bases). V was pared by 6 bases and J by 13 bases, with 19 bases between. The CDR3 extends over 14 amino acids. CDR3 protein: CASRNQGYVWPLHF. CDR3 DNA: TGTGCCAGCAGAAACCAGGGCTACGTTTGGCCCCTCCACTTT.